This T cell receptor (beta chain) appears in the sequencing data of a study of blood T cell repertoires in COVID-19. The CDR3 spans 14 residues. Trimming took off 1 base at V and 5 bases at J, with 11 bases between the two ends. CDR1 is LGHDT, CDR2 YNNKEL, per germline (reference sequence). Original processing notes: Estimates of nucleated cell counts were drawn from the amplification of reference gene primers. The method was immunoSEQ multiplex PCR; TCRdb's version includes in-frame clones alone and lacks a portion of them. That table furnishes V, J and clone size, whereas the DNA furnished D and trimming. The sample shows more than 350,000 clones, approximately 90% of them seen only once.

The specimen was PBMCs or T cells enriched from blood (not recorded which). The clonotype comes from a woman between 18 and 29 years old who had been exposed to COVID-19. The chain employs TRBV3-1 (or the pseudogene TRBV3-2) and TRBJ2-5; D unclear. The DNA of the CDR3 is TGTGCCAGCAGCCAAGTATTAGCCTCTGAGACCCAGTACTTC. Its protein product is CASSQVLASETQYF.